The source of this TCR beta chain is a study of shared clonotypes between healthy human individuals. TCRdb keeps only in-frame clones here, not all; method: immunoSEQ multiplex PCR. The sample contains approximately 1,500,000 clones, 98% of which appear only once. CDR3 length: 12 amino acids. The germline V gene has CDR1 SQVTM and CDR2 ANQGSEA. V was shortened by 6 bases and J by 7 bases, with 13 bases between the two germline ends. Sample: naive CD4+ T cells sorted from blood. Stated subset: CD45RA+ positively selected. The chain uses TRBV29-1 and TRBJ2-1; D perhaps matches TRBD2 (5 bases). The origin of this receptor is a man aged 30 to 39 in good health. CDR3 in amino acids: CSVGYPGNEQFF. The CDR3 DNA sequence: TGCAGCGTCGGATACCCGGGGAATGAGCAGTTCTTC.